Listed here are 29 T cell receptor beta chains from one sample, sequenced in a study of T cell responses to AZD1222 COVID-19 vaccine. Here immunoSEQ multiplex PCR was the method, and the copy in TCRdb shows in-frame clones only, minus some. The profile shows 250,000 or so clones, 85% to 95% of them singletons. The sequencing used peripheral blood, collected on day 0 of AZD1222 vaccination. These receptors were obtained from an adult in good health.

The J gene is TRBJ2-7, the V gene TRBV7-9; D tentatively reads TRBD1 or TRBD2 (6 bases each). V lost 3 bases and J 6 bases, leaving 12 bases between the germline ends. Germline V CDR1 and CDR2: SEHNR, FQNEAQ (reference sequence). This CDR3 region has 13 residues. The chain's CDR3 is CASSLMEGGEQYF. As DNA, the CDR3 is TGTGCCAGCAGCTTGATGGAGGGGGGCGAGCAGTACTTC. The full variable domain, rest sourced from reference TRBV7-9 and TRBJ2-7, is DTGVSQNPRHKITKRGQNVTFRCDPISEHNRLYWYRQTLGQGPEFLTYFQNEAQLEKSRLLSDRFSAERPKGSFSTLEIQRTEQGDSAMYLCASSLMEGGEQYFGPGTRLTVT.

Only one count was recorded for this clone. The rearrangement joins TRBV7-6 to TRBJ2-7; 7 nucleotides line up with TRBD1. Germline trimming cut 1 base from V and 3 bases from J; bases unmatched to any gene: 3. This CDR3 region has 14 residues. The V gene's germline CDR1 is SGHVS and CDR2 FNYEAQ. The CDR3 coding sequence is TGTGCCAGCAGCTTAGGGGACAGCGTCTACGAGCAGTACTTC. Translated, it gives CASSLGDSVYEQYF.

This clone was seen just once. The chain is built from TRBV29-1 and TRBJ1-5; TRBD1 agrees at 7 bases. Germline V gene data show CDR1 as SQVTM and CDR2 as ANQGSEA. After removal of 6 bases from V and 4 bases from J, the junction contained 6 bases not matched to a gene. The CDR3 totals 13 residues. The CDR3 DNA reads TGCAGCGTGTCGACAGGGCTGAATCAGCCCCAGCATTTT. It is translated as CSVSTGLNQPQHF.

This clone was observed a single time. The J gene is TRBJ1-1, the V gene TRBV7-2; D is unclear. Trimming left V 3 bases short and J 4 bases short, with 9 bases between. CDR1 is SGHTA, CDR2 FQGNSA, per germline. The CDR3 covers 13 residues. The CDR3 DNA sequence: TGTGCCAGCAGCTTCATCCGGTTCACTGAAGCTTTCTTT. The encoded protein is CASSFIRFTEAFF. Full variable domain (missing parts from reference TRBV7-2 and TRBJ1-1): GAGVSQSPSNKVTEKGKDVELRCDPISGHTALYWYRQSLGQGLEFLIYFQGNSAPDKSGLPSDRFSAERTGGSVSTLTIQRTQQEDSAVYLCASSFIRFTEAFFGQGTRLTVV.

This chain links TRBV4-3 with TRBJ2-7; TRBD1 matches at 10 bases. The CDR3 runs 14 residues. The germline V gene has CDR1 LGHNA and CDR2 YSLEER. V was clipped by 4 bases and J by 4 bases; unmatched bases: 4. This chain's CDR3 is CASSPQDRGYEQYF. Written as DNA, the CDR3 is TGCGCCAGCAGCCCCCAGGACAGGGGGTACGAGCAGTACTTC.

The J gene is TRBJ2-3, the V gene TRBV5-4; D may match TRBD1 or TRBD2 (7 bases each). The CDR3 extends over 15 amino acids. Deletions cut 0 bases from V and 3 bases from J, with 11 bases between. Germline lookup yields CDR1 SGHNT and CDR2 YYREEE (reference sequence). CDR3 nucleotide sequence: TGTGCCAGCAGCTTGGACAGGGGACTAACAGATACGCAGTATTTT. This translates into CASSLDRGLTDTQYF.

The chain's CDR3 is CASSPQTGRTYEQYF. For the CDR3, the DNA is TGCGCCAGCAGCCCCCAGACAGGGCGGACCTACGAGCAGTACTTC. The rearrangement uses TRBV5-1 and TRBJ2-7, with TRBD1 matching over 7 bases. Trimming took 4 bases from V and 2 from J; bases not matched to a gene: 9. The CDR3 spans 15 residues. In germline, CDR1 is SGHRS, CDR2 YFSETQ.

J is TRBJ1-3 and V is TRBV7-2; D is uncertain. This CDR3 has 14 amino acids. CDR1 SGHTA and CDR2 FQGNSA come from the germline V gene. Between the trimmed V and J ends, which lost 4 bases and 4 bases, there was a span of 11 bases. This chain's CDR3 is CASSSAGPGNTIYF. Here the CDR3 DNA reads TGTGCCAGCAGCTCCGCTGGGCCCGGAAACACCATATATTTT.

The CDR3 region is CASSSAGTSPSYNEQFF. CDR3 DNA sequence: TGTGCCAGCAGCTCCGCAGGGACTAGCCCGTCCTACAATGAGCAGTTCTTC. The V and J genes are TRBV11-3 and TRBJ2-1, with 9 bases that match TRBD2. Germline trimming cut 4 bases from V and 1 base from J; bases unmatched to any gene: 8. Germline loops: CDR1 SGHNT, CDR2 YENEEA. The CDR3 totals 17 residues.

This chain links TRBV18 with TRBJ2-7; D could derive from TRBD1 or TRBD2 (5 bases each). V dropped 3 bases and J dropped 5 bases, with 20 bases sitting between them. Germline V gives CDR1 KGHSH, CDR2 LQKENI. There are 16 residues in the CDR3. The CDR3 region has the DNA TGTGCCAGCTCACCTACGTACGGGACCCGAGGGGACGAGCAGTACTTC. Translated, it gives CASSPTYGTRGDEQYF.

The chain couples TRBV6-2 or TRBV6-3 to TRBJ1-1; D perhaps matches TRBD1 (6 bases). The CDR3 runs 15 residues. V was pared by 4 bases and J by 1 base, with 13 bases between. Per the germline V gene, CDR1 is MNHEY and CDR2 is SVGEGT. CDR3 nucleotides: TGTGCCAGCAGTTCGACAGGAAGGGGGAACACTGAAGCTTTCTTT. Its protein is CASSSTGRGNTEAFF.

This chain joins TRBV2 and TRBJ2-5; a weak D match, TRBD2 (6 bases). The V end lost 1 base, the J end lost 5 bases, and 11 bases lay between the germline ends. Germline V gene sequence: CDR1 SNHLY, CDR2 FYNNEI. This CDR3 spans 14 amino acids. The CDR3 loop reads CASSEEAGWETQYF. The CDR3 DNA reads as TGTGCCAGCAGTGAAGAGGCGGGGTGGGAGACCCAGTACTTC.

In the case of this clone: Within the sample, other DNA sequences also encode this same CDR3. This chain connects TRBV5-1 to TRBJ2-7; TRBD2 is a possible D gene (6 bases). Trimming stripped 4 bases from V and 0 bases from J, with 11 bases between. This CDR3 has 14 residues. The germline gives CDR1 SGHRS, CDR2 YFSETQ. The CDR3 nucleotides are TGCGCCAGCAGCCTTGGGGGGAGCTCCTACGAGCAGTACTTC. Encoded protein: CASSLGGSSYEQYF.

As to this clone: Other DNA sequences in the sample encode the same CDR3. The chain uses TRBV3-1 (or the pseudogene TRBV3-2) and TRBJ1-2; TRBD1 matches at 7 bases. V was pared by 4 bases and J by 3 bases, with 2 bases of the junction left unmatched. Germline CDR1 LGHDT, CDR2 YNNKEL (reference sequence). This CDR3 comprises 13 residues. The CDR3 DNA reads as TGTGCCAGCAGCCCAGGGACAGACTATGGCTACACCTTC. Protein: CASSPGTDYGYTF.

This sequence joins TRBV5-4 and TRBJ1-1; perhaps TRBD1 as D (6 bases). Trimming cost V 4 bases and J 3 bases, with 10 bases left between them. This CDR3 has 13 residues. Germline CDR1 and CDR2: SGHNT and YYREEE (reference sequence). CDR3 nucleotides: TGTGCCAGCAGCGTGGACAGCCACACTGAAGCTTTCTTT. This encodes CASSVDSHTEAFF.

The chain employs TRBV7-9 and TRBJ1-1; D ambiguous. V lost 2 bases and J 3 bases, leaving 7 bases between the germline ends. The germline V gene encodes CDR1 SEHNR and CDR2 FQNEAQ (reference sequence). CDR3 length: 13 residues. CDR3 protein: CASSLQVDTEAFF. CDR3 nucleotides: TGTGCCAGCAGCTTACAGGTCGACACTGAAGCTTTCTTT.

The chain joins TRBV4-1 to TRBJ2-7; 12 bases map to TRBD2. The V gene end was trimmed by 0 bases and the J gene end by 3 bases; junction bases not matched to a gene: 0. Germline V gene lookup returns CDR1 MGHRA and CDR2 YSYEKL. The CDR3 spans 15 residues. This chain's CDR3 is CASSQETSGGYEQYF. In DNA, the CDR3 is TGCGCCAGCAGCCAAGAGACTAGCGGGGGCTACGAGCAGTACTTC.

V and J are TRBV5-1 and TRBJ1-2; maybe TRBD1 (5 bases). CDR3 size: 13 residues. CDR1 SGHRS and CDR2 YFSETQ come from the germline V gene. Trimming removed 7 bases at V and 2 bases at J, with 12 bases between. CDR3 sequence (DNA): TGCGCCAGCCGGCGGGGGTCAAACTATGGCTACACCTTC. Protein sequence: CASRRGSNYGYTF.

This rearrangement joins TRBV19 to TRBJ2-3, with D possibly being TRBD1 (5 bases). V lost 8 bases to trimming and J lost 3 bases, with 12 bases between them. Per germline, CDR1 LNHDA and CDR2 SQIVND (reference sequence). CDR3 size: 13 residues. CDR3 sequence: CASGRRETDTQYF. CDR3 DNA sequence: TGTGCCAGTGGGCGCAGGGAAACAGATACGCAGTATTTT.

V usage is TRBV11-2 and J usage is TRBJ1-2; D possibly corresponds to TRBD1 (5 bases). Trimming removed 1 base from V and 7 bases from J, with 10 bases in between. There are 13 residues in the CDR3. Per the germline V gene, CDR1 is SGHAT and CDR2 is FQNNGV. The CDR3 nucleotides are TGTGCCAGCAGCTTAGTGGCAGGGAGTGGCTACACCTTC. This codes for CASSLVAGSGYTF. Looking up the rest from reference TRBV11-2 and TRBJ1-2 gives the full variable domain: EAGVAQSPRYKIIEKRQSVAFWCNPISGHATLYWYQQILGQGPKLLIQFQNNGVVDDSQLPKDRFSAERLKGVDSTLKIQPAKLEDSAVYLCASSLVAGSGYTFGSGTRLTVV.

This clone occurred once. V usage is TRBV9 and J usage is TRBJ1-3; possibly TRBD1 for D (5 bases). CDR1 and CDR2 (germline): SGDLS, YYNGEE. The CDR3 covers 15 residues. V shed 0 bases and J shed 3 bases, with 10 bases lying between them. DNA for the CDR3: TGTGCCAGCAGCGTAGGAGGGGCGGATGGAAACACCATATATTTT. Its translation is CASSVGGADGNTIYF.

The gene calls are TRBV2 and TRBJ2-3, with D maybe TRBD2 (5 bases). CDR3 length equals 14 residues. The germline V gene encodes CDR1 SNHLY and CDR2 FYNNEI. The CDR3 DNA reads TGTGTCTCGGCGGAGCGGAGGACCACAGATACGCAGTATTTT. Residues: CVSAERRTTDTQYF.

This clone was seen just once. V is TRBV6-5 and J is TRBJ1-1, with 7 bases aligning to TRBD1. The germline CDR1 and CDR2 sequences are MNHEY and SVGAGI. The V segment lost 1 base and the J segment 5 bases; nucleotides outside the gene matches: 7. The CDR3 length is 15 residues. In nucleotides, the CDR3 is TGTGCCAGCAGTTACTTCCACAGGGGATTGACTGAAGCTTTCTTT. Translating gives CASSYFHRGLTEAFF.

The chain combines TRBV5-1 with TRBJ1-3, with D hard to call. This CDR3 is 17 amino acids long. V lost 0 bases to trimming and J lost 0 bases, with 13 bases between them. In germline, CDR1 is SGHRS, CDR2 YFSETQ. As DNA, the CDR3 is TGCGCCAGCAGCTTGGCCGGGCTCGGACCCTCTGGAAACACCATATATTTT. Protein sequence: CASSLAGLGPSGNTIYF.

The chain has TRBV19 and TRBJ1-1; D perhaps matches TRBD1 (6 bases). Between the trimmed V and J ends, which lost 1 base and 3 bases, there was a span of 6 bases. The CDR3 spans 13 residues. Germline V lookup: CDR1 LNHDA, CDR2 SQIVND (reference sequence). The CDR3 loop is CASSIGQDTEAFF. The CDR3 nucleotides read TGTGCCAGTAGTATAGGACAGGACACTGAAGCTTTCTTT.

As DNA, the CDR3 is TGTGCCAGCAGCACAACAGGGGACAATCAGCCCCAGCATTTT. Its translation is CASSTTGDNQPQHF. This rearrangement joins TRBV28 to TRBJ1-5; TRBD1 matches 7 bases. The length of the CDR3 is 14 residues. CDR1 MDHEN and CDR2 SYDVKM come from the germline V gene. Trimming at V came to 6 bases and at J to 3 bases, leaving 5 bases not matched to a gene.

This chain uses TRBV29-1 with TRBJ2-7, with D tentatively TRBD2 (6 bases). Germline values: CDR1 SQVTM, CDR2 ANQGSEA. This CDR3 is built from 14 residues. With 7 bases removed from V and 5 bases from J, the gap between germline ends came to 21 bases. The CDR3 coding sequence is TGCAGCGCGTCTCCCGGGACTCCCTCGAACGAGCAGTACTTC. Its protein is CSASPGTPSNEQYF.

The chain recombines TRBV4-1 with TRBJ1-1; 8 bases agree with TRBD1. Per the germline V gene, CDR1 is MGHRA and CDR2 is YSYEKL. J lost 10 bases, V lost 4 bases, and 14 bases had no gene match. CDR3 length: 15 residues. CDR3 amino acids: CASSPPGQVFGGAFF. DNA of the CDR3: TGCGCCAGCAGCCCCCCGGGACAGGTCTTCGGGGGAGCTTTCTTT.

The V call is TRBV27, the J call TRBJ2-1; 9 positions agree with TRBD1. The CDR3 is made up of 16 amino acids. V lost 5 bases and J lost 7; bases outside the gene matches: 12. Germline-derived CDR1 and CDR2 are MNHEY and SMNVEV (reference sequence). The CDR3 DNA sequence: TGTGCCAGCAGTCCGCCGGGACAGGGAAAGGTAAATGAGCAGTTCTTC. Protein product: CASSPPGQGKVNEQFF.